This T cell receptor beta chain was profiled in a study of blood T cells in healthy people across ages. Next came a second PCR, run for about 6 to 11 cycles, which used a sample-barcoded 5' primer along with a J-beta primer mix. TCRdb passed the 5' RACE reads through MiXCR, listing each CDR3 protein once. This sample carries 540,000 or so distinct CDR3 sequences, 20% to 30% of them seen once, and the ten largest clones take just over 8.5%. A note on this clonotype: Antigen: not known.

The CDR3 runs 16 residues. Germline loops: CDR1 KGHSH, CDR2 LQKENI. The junction had 6 bases not matched to a gene; V was cut back by 3 bases and J by 3 bases. Findings of the study overall: Roughly linearly, TCR beta diversity per million T cells fell as age increased. Estimates drawn from one million T cells were deemed to understate diversity.

The same sample was also used in a study of T cells of mothers and their children.

The chain employs TRBV18 and TRBJ2-1; TRBD1 matches at 9 bases. This receptor was taken from a boy aged 10-17 years in good health. The sequenced sample was blood. CDR3 in DNA: TGTGCCAGCTCACCCTCGGACAGGGGTGACTACAATGAGCAGTTCTTC. This encodes CASSPSDRGDYNEQFF.